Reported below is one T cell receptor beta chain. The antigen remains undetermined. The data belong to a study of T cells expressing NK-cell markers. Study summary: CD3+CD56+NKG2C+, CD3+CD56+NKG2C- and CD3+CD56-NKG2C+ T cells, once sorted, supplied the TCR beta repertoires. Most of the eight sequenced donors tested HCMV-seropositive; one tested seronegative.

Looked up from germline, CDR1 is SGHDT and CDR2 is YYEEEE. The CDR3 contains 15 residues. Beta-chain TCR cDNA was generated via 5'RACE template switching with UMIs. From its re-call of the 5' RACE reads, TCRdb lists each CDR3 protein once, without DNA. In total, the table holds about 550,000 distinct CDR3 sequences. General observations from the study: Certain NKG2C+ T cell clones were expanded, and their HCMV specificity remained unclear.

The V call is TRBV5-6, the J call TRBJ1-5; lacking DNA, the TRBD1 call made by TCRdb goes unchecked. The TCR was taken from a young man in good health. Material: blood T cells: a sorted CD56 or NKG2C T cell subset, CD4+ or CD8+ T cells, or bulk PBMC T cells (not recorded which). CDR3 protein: CASSLQGPVNQPQHF.